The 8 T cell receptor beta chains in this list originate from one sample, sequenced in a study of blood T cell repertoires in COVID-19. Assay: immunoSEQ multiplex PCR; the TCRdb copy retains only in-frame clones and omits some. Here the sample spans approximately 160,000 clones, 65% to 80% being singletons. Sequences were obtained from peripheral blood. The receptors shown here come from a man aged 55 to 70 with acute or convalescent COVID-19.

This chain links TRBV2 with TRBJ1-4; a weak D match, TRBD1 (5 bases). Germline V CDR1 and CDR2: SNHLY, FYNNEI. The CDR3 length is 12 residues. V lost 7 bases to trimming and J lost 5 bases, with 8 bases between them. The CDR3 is CASTRANEKLFF. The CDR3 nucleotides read TGTGCCAGCACCAGGGCGAATGAAAAACTGTTTTTT.

DNA for the CDR3: TGTGCCAGCAGTTACCCCTTGGGACTTACGAACACTGAAGCTTTCTTT. This encodes CASSYPLGLTNTEAFF. V and J are TRBV6-2 or TRBV6-3 and TRBJ1-1; possibly TRBD1 for D (5 bases). The CDR3 extends over 16 amino acids. CDR1 MNHEY and CDR2 SVGEGT come from the germline V gene. V dropped 2 bases and J dropped 1 base, with 14 bases sitting between them.

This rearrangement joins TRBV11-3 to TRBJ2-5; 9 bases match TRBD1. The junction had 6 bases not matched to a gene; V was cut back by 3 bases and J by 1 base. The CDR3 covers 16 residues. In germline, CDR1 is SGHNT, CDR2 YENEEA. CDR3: CASSLGWTGAQETQYF. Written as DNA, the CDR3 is TGTGCCAGCAGCTTGGGATGGACAGGGGCCCAAGAGACCCAGTACTTC.

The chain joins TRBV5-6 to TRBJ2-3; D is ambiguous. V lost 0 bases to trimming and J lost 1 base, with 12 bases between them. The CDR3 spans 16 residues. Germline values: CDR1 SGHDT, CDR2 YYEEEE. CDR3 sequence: CASSLASGRGTDTQYF. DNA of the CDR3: TGTGCCAGCAGCTTGGCTTCGGGTAGAGGCACAGATACGCAGTATTTT.

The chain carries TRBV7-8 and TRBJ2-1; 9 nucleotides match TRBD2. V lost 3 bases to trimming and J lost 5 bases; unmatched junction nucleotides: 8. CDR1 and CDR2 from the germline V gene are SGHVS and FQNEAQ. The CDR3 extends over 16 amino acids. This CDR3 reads CASSFLGASGDNEQFF. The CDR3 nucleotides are TGTGCCAGCAGCTTCCTCGGGGCTAGCGGGGACAATGAGCAGTTCTTC.

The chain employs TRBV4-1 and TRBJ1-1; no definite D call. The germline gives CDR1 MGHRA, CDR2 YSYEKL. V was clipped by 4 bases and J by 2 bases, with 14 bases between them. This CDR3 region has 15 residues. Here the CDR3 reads CASSPGLGTNTEAFF. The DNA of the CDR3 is TGCGCCAGCAGCCCAGGATTGGGTACCAACACTGAAGCTTTCTTT.

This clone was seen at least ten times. The CDR3 DNA is TGTGCTAGTGGTTTGGTACGGTCGATGTTAATGAACACTGAAGCTTTCTTT. Amino acid sequence: CASGLVRSMLMNTEAFF. The chain recombines TRBV12-5 with TRBJ1-1; D gene unclear. Trimming stripped 0 bases from V and 0 bases from J, with 14 bases between. The CDR3 runs 17 residues. Germline assignment: CDR1 LGHNT and CDR2 FRNRAP.

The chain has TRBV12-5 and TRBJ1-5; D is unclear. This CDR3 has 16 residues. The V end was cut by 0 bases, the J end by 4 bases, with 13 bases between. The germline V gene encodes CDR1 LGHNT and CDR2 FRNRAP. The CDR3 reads CASGLVRGRRNQPQHF. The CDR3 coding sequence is TGTGCTAGTGGTTTGGTACGCGGGCGGCGTAATCAGCCCCAGCATTTT.